One sample yielded the 32 T cell receptor beta chains listed below, sequenced in a study of cytomegalovirus exposure and HLA in healthy donors. Primers included in the PCR were 60 Vbeta and 13 Jbeta primers. The data were produced by immunoSEQ multiplex PCR, yet TCRdb's version contains in-frame clones alone and is incomplete. The sample has over 250,000 clones, just over 70% seen once. What was sequenced was PBMCs. The receptors derive from a female donor in good health and CMV-seronegative.

A few counts support this clone. V is TRBV29-1 and J is TRBJ1-1; no clear D. V lost 4 bases and J lost 8, with 8 bases in between. Germline lookup yields CDR1 SQVTM and CDR2 ANQGSEA. This CDR3 is 10 amino acids long. The CDR3 loop is CSVVGGEAFF. Here the CDR3 DNA reads TGCAGCGTTGTTGGAGGGGAAGCTTTCTTT. The full variable domain, its missing parts supplied by reference TRBV29-1 and TRBJ1-1, is SAVISQKPSRDICQRGTSLTIQCQVDSQVTMMFWYRQQPGQSLTLIATANQGSEATYESGFVIDKFPISRPNLTFSTLTVSNMSPEDSSIYLCSVVGGEAFFGQGTRLTVV.

The rearrangement links TRBV7-8 to TRBJ2-7, with 8 bases matching TRBD2. Germline V lookup: CDR1 SGHVS, CDR2 FQNEAQ. This CDR3 has 15 amino acids. The V segment lost 5 bases and the J segment 4 bases; nucleotides outside the gene matches: 10. CDR3 protein: CASSPRAGASYEQYF. CDR3 sequence (DNA): TGTGCCAGCAGCCCGCGAGCGGGAGCTTCTTACGAGCAGTACTTC.

The chain couples TRBV9 to TRBJ2-2; tentative D call: TRBD1 (5 bases). The CDR3 consists of 15 residues. Germline CDR1 reads SGDLS; CDR2 reads YYNGEE. Trimming pared 0 bases from V and 3 bases from J, leaving 9 bases between. CDR3 in amino acids: CASSVGAGHTGELFF. In DNA form, the CDR3 reads TGTGCCAGCAGCGTAGGGGCAGGGCACACCGGGGAGCTGTTTTTT.

The chain employs TRBV5-4 and TRBJ1-4; no reliable D call. Germline values: CDR1 SGHNT, CDR2 YYREEE (reference sequence). V was pared by 4 bases and J by 4 bases, with 11 bases between. This CDR3 spans 14 amino acids. The DNA for the CDR3 is TGTGCCAGCAGCCGGGTCCCCATTAATGAAAAACTGTTTTTT. The encoded protein is CASSRVPINEKLFF.

The J gene is TRBJ2-7, the V gene TRBV28, with TRBD1 matching 7 bases. V shed 6 bases and J 0 bases; nucleotides not matched to a gene: 5. CDR1 and CDR2 from the germline V gene are MDHEN and SYDVKM. The CDR3 length is 14 residues. The CDR3 DNA follows: TGTGCCAGCAGCATAAGACAGGGCTCCTACGAGCAGTACTTC. Translated: CASSIRQGSYEQYF.

The chain recombines TRBV27 with TRBJ2-1; 7 bases line up with TRBD1. The J segment lost 7 bases and the V segment lost 5 bases, leaving 17 bases of the junction unmatched. Germline V lookup: CDR1 MNHEY, CDR2 SMNVEV (reference sequence). The CDR3 length is 17 residues. Here the CDR3 reads CASSIVPPGQLWNEQFF. The CDR3 region has the DNA TGTGCCAGCAGTATCGTTCCACCGGGACAGCTCTGGAATGAGCAGTTCTTC.

The chain recombines TRBV9 with TRBJ2-3; no clear D gene. Trimming removed 1 base from V and 4 bases from J, with 10 bases in between. The germline gives CDR1 SGDLS, CDR2 YYNGEE. The CDR3 length is 14 residues. The CDR3 region is CASSVLAASDTQYF. The CDR3 region has the DNA TGTGCCAGCAGCGTATTAGCAGCGTCAGATACGCAGTATTTT.

V and J are TRBV18 and TRBJ2-3, with TRBD2 as a possible D gene (5 bases). This CDR3 has 15 amino acids. CDR1 KGHSH and CDR2 LQKENI come from the germline V gene. The V and J ends lost 3 bases and 3 bases respectively, with 13 bases between them. The CDR3 DNA reads TGTGCCAGCTCACCTTCTCGGGGAATTACAGATACGCAGTATTTT. Its protein is CASSPSRGITDTQYF.

The chain recombines TRBV5-3 with TRBJ2-2; 14 bases fit TRBD2. TRBV5-3 is an open reading frame, and its role is uncertain. V lost 3 bases and J lost 3; bases outside the gene matches: 10. The length of the CDR3 is 19 residues. CDR3: CARSSTGTSGRSDTGELFF. In DNA form, the CDR3 reads TGTGCCAGAAGCTCGACCGGGACTAGCGGGAGATCGGACACCGGGGAGCTGTTTTTT.

The chain is built from TRBV5-4 and TRBJ2-5; D perhaps matches TRBD2 (6 bases). The CDR3 spans 15 residues. Trimming cost V 2 bases and J 4 bases, with 15 bases left between them. The germline gives CDR1 SGHNT, CDR2 YYREEE (reference sequence). CDR3 sequence (DNA): TGTGCCAGCAGCTTTGTTGGCATCGGGAGAGAGACCCAGTACTTC. Amino acids: CASSFVGIGRETQYF.

The chain carries TRBV2 and TRBJ2-5; maybe TRBD2 (5 bases). This CDR3 is 13 amino acids long. Germline CDR1 and CDR2: SNHLY and FYNNEI. V lost 7 bases and J lost 1, with 10 bases in between. DNA of the CDR3: TGTGCCAGCACCCCGGGAATCCAAGAGACCCAGTACTTC. Translating gives CASTPGIQETQYF.

Only a few counts were recorded for this clone. The chain recombines TRBV19 with TRBJ1-5, with TRBD1 matching over 9 bases. Germline V gene lookup returns CDR1 LNHDA and CDR2 SQIVND (reference sequence). The V gene end was trimmed by 3 bases and the J gene end by 7 bases; junction bases not matched to a gene: 7. This CDR3 spans 15 amino acids. The CDR3 sequence is CASSIVGQGRQPQHF. The CDR3 DNA follows: TGTGCCAGTAGTATTGTGGGACAGGGAAGACAGCCCCAGCATTTT.

This clone occurred a few times. The J gene is TRBJ2-5, the V gene TRBV18, with D uncertain. With 2 bases removed from V and 5 bases from J, the gap between germline ends came to 6 bases. The CDR3 consists of 12 residues. CDR1 is KGHSH and CDR2 is LQKENI in the germline V gene. The CDR3 loop reads CASSPTEETQYF. In DNA, the CDR3 is TGTGCCAGCTCACCAACCGAGGAGACCCAGTACTTC.

V is TRBV7-8 and J is TRBJ2-7; 9 positions agree with TRBD2. With V trimmed by 0 bases and J by 4 bases, 4 bases remained unmatched. Looked up from germline, CDR1 is SGHVS and CDR2 is FQNEAQ. This CDR3 region has 15 residues. In nucleotides, the CDR3 is TGTGCCAGCAGCTTAGCAGGGACTAGCTCATACGAGCAGTACTTC. This sequence encodes CASSLAGTSSYEQYF.

This chain connects TRBV6-1 to TRBJ1-1; D possibly corresponds to TRBD1 (6 bases). Between the trimmed V and J ends, which lost 3 bases and 8 bases, there was a span of 25 bases. The V gene's germline CDR1 is MNHNS and CDR2 SASEGT. This CDR3 has 17 residues. This CDR3 is CASSEPRNRVPRLEAFF. The DNA for the CDR3 is TGTGCCAGCAGTGAGCCCCGGAACAGGGTGCCCCGGCTAGAAGCTTTCTTT.

This clone was seen once. The chain couples TRBV19 to TRBJ2-5; 8 bases are shared with TRBD2. The end of the DNA is better explained by TRBJ2-7, so the J call may be wrong. Germline V gene data show CDR1 as LNHDA and CDR2 as SQIVND (reference sequence). The CDR3 runs to 15 residues. The CDR3 nucleotides are TGTGCCAGTAGTATGGGCATCGGGAGGGGGTACGAGCAGTACTTC. Its protein is CASSMGIGRGYEQYF.

V usage is TRBV27 and J usage is TRBJ2-1, with 9 bases identical to TRBD2. With 3 bases clipped from V and 8 bases from J, the junction kept 5 bases outside the gene matches. Germline V gene sequence: CDR1 MNHEY, CDR2 SMNVEV (reference sequence). This CDR3 has 14 amino acids. For the CDR3, the DNA is TGTGCCAGCAGTTTTAATCTAGCGGGATATGAGCAGTTCTTC. Residues: CASSFNLAGYEQFF.

V and J are TRBV6-6 and TRBJ2-1; possible D gene TRBD2, 6 bases. V was trimmed by 5 bases and J by 6 bases, leaving 14 bases between them. CDR1 and CDR2 (germline): MNHNY, SVGAGI (reference sequence). The CDR3 has 14 residues. The CDR3 sequence is CASSERVGGNEQFF. The CDR3 nucleotides read TGTGCCAGCAGTGAGCGGGTTGGGGGCAATGAGCAGTTCTTC.

The chain couples TRBV28 to TRBJ2-7; D perhaps matches TRBD2 (6 bases). The germline V gene encodes CDR1 MDHEN and CDR2 SYDVKM. The CDR3 totals 11 residues. V lost 7 bases to trimming and J lost 5 bases, with 9 bases between them. CDR3 sequence: CASIRENEQYF. In nucleotides, the CDR3 is TGTGCCAGCATTCGGGAGAACGAGCAGTACTTC.

This clone is a singleton in its sample. V usage is TRBV7-2 and J usage is TRBJ2-1, with TRBD1 matching 8 bases. The CDR3 contains 16 residues. Germline CDR1 and CDR2: SGHTA and FQGNSA. The trim removed 4 bases at V and 2 bases at J, leaving 7 bases unmatched. The CDR3 coding sequence is TGTGCCAGCAGCTCCAACCAGGGGGCCACCTACAATGAGCAGTTCTTC. Translated: CASSSNQGATYNEQFF.

The chain joins TRBV25-1 to TRBJ2-5, with 9 bases that match TRBD1. The end of the DNA fits TRBJ2-7 better, so the J call may be wrong. CDR3 length: 14 residues. Germline CDR1 reads MGHDK; CDR2 reads SYGVNS. The CDR3 DNA reads TGTGCCAGCAGTGACGGACAGGGGTTCTACGAGCAGTACTTC. Translation gives CASSDGQGFYEQYF.

This clone showed up just once. The V and J genes are TRBV7-2 and TRBJ1-3; 10 bases are shared with TRBD1. The V and J ends lost 5 bases and 1 base, in that order; junction bases with no gene match: 5. The germline V gene encodes CDR1 SGHTA and CDR2 FQGNSA. CDR3 size: 16 residues. The CDR3 region has the DNA TGTGCCAGCAGCGGGACAGGGGAATTTTCTGGAAACACCATATATTTT. It yields the protein CASSGTGEFSGNTIYF.

The gene calls are TRBV5-1 and TRBJ1-2; D not certain. Germline-derived CDR1 and CDR2 are SGHRS and YFSETQ. CDR3 length: 13 residues. Trimming stripped 8 bases from V and 0 bases from J, with 11 bases between. The CDR3 DNA is TGCGCCAGTACAGTTTCAGCTAACTATGGCTACACCTTC. It translates to CASTVSANYGYTF.

This clone has a handful of counts. The chain employs TRBV5-1 and TRBJ1-1; unclear D gene. The CDR3 length is 15 residues. The V gene's germline CDR1 is SGHRS and CDR2 YFSETQ. V shed 1 base and J shed 0 bases, with 10 bases lying between them. The chain's CDR3 is CASSLRPRMNTEAFF. The CDR3 bases are TGCGCCAGCAGCTTGCGGCCCAGGATGAACACTGAAGCTTTCTTT.

The chain has TRBV13 and TRBJ2-3; 9 bases fit TRBD2. This CDR3 region has 18 residues. The trim removed 5 bases at V and 0 bases at J, leaving 12 bases unmatched. CDR1 and CDR2 from the germline V gene are PRHDT and FYEKMQ (reference sequence). This chain's CDR3 is CASSKREDGATSTDTQYF. The CDR3 region has the DNA TGTGCCAGCAGCAAGCGGGAGGATGGTGCTACTAGCACAGATACGCAGTATTTT.

V usage is TRBV7-2 and J usage is TRBJ2-5; 7 bases fit TRBD2. The V segment lost 3 bases and the J segment 5 bases; nucleotides outside the gene matches: 12. Germline V gene sequence: CDR1 SGHTA, CDR2 FQGNSA. The CDR3 spans 16 residues. The DNA for the CDR3 is TGTGCCAGCAGCTTGGGGGGGGTACGGGGCTCGGAGACCCAGTACTTC. Its protein product is CASSLGGVRGSETQYF.

Points on this clone: The same CDR3 also results from other DNA sequences found in this sample. The genes are TRBV30 and TRBJ1-5; 9 nucleotides agree with TRBD1. CDR3 length: 13 amino acids. Germline V gene sequence: CDR1 GTSNPN, CDR2 SVGIG (reference sequence). With 1 base clipped from V and 5 bases from J, the junction kept 0 bases outside the gene matches. The CDR3 is CAWSGDRDQPQHF. DNA for the CDR3: TGTGCCTGGAGTGGGGACAGGGATCAGCCCCAGCATTTT.

Notes on this clone: The junction departs from the called germline gene at one end, perhaps through a read error. The rearrangement links TRBV30 to TRBJ1-6; no clear D. The CDR3 contains 15 residues. CDR1 GTSNPN and CDR2 SVGIG come from the germline V gene (reference sequence). Written as DNA, the CDR3 is TGTGCCTGGATTGGTAGGAGCTCCTATAATTCCCCCCTCCACTTT. As protein: CAWIGRSSYNSPLHF.

V gene TRBV6-5 combines with J gene TRBJ1-1; the D is unclear. The germline CDR1 and CDR2 sequences are MNHEY and SVGAGI. The CDR3 has 11 residues. Deletions cut 6 bases from V and 2 bases from J, with 4 bases between. CDR3 sequence (DNA): TGTGCCAGCAGGTCTAACACTGAAGCTTTCTTT. This translates into CASRSNTEAFF.

J is TRBJ2-1 and V is TRBV11-2, with 8 bases that match TRBD2. The germline V gene encodes CDR1 SGHAT and CDR2 FQNNGV. The CDR3 spans 12 residues. J gave up 14 bases and V 5 bases, and 8 bases lay outside the gene matches. The CDR3 coding sequence is TGTGCCAGCAGCACAAGCGGGAGTTGGGAGTTCTTC. Its translation: CASSTSGSWEFF.

The chain recombines TRBV29-1 with TRBJ1-2; possibly TRBD1 for D (5 bases). The CDR3 extends over 13 amino acids. Germline CDR1 SQVTM, CDR2 ANQGSEA. The ends were cut back, 4 bases at V and 5 bases at J, with 14 bases in the middle. For the CDR3, the DNA is TGCAGCGTTGTCCCCGGGGAGGGGTATGGCTACACCTTC. It encodes CSVVPGEGYGYTF.

The chain employs TRBV18 and TRBJ1-2, with D perhaps TRBD1 (6 bases). V shed 5 bases and J shed 5 bases, with 12 bases lying between them. The CDR3 runs to 13 residues. From germline, CDR1 is KGHSH and CDR2 LQKENI. The CDR3 reads CASSSGTPYGYTF. The CDR3 DNA reads TGTGCCAGCTCATCCGGGACACCTTATGGCTACACCTTC.